Each of the 27 T cell receptor beta chains below was sequenced from the same sample in a study of T cell repertoires in cytomegalovirus infection. TCRdb itself ran the reads through MiXCR, one entry per CDR3 protein. The sample yields around 210,000 distinct CDR3 sequences, about 5.9% seen once. The sequencing input was PBMCs. These receptors were taken from a human donor in good health (CMV status not recorded). Some clones in this sample may be carry-over from other donors' samples.

This clonotype was seen many times. This sequence joins TRBV20-1 and TRBJ1-2; maybe TRBD1 (5 bases). Per germline, CDR1 DFQATT and CDR2 SNEGSKA (reference sequence). V lost 0 bases to trimming and J lost 4 bases, with 12 bases between them. This CDR3 comprises 14 residues. The CDR3 bases are TGCAGTGCTAGAGACGGTCAGGGAGGCTATGGCTACACCTTC. Residues: CSARDGQGGYGYTF.

This clonotype occurred a few times. The CDR3 loop is CASRQGAGANTEAFF. CDR3 nucleotide sequence: TGTGCCAGCAGACAGGGGGCTGGAGCGAACACTGAAGCTTTCTTT. The V and J genes are TRBV6-5 and TRBJ1-1; 9 bases agree with TRBD1. The CDR3 loop spans 15 amino acids. The ends lost 6 bases at V and 1 base at J; junction bases unmatched: 6. Per the germline V gene, CDR1 is MNHEY and CDR2 is SVGAGI.

This clonotype has ten or more counts. The rearrangement uses TRBV20-1 and TRBJ2-2; D is tentatively TRBD1 or TRBD2 (6 bases each). Per germline, CDR1 DFQATT and CDR2 SNEGSKA (reference sequence). Trimming removed 6 bases from V and 0 bases from J, with 14 bases in between. CDR3 length: 15 amino acids. CDR3 nucleotides: TGCAGTGCCTCAAGGGGGGAAACGAACACCGGGGAGCTGTTTTTT. Translated: CSASRGETNTGELFF.

The rearrangement uses TRBV7-8 and TRBJ2-7, with a possible D match to TRBD1 (6 bases). The germline V and J ends were trimmed by 7 bases and 5 bases, with 18 bases remaining between them. Germline assignment: CDR1 SGHVS and CDR2 FQNEAQ. This CDR3 has 14 amino acids. The CDR3 DNA reads TGTGCCAGCACCCTTAGGTACAGGGACCACGAGCAGTACGTC. Translated, it gives CASTLRYRDHEQYV.

This clonotype has at least ten counts. This chain's CDR3 is CSATTADPFTDTQYF. The CDR3 DNA follows: TGCAGTGCCACCACCGCGGACCCTTTCACAGATACGCAGTATTTT. The chain carries TRBV20-1 and TRBJ2-3; D remains unclear. Trimming cost V 6 bases and J 2 bases, with 18 bases left between them. Germline lookup yields CDR1 DFQATT and CDR2 SNEGSKA (reference sequence). The CDR3 covers 15 residues.

This clonotype was seen ten or more times. The V and J genes are TRBV19 and TRBJ1-2, with no clear D. The germline gives CDR1 LNHDA, CDR2 SQIVND (reference sequence). The CDR3 extends over 11 amino acids. Trimming stripped 8 bases from V and 8 bases from J, with 12 bases between. For the CDR3, the DNA is TGTGCCAGTGAAGACCGGTGGGGCTACACCTTC. Translating gives CASEDRWGYTF. Full variable domain (rest looked up from reference TRBV19 and TRBJ1-2): DGGITQSPKYLFRKEGQNVTLSCEQNLNHDAMYWYRQDPGQGLRLIYYSQIVNDFQKGDIAEGYSVSREKKESFPLTVTSAQKNPTAFYLCASEDRWGYTFGSGTRLTVV.

This clonotype turned up a few times. The chain links TRBV29-1 to TRBJ2-1; D may be TRBD1 (6 bases). The CDR3 has 12 amino acids. Germline CDR1 and CDR2: SQVTM and ANQGSEA. The ends were cut back, 4 bases at V and 6 bases at J, with 10 bases in the middle. CDR3 in amino acids: CSVVGAFNEQFF. In DNA form, the CDR3 reads TGCAGCGTTGTGGGGGCATTCAATGAGCAGTTCTTC.

J is TRBJ1-1 and V is TRBV29-1; D gene ambiguous. The ends were cut back, 6 bases at V and 0 bases at J, with 14 bases in the middle. Germline lookup yields CDR1 SQVTM and CDR2 ANQGSEA. This CDR3 spans 14 amino acids. The CDR3 here is CSVAGRTVNTEAFF. CDR3 DNA: TGCAGCGTAGCCGGACGTACAGTGAACACTGAAGCTTTCTTT.

This clonotype was detected many times. This sequence joins TRBV4-1 and TRBJ2-2, with 9 positions matching TRBD1. Germline trimming cut 0 bases from V and 1 base from J; bases unmatched to any gene: 6. Germline loops: CDR1 MGHRA, CDR2 YSYEKL. The CDR3 runs to 18 residues. As DNA, the CDR3 is TGCGCCAGCAGCCAAGATTCACAGGGGGCTAGGAACACCGGGGAGCTGTTTTTT. It specifies CASSQDSQGARNTGELFF.

This clonotype was picked up many times. The chain combines TRBV5-6 with TRBJ2-1; 7 bases are a match to TRBD1. CDR1 is SGHDT, CDR2 YYEEEE, per germline. CDR3 length: 16 amino acids. J lost 3 bases, V lost 2 bases, and 8 bases had no gene match. This chain's CDR3 is CASSLRQGQGYNEQFF. The CDR3 bases are TGTGCCAGCAGCTTACGACAGGGTCAAGGCTACAATGAGCAGTTCTTC.

The rearrangement joins TRBV2 to TRBJ1-2; a weak D match, TRBD1 (6 bases). The V end was cut by 8 bases, the J end by 1 base, with 17 bases between. Germline CDR1 and CDR2: SNHLY and FYNNEI. The CDR3 covers 15 residues. CDR3: CASGKPGTLNYGYTF. As DNA, the CDR3 is TGTGCCAGCGGTAAACCCGGGACACTTAACTATGGCTACACCTTC.

This clonotype has a count of ten or more. J is TRBJ2-2 and V is TRBV6-2 or TRBV6-3; 7 bases map to TRBD2. This CDR3 is 16 amino acids long. After removal of 6 bases from V and 5 bases from J, the junction contained 12 bases not matched to a gene. Germline V gives CDR1 MNHEY, CDR2 SVGEGT. Written as DNA, the CDR3 is TGTGCCAGCAGCGATCTGGGGGGGTTAGGAACCGGGGAGCTGTTTTTT. Amino acids: CASSDLGGLGTGELFF.

Many counts were recorded for this clonotype. The genes are TRBV5-4 and TRBJ2-7, with D perhaps matching TRBD1 (6 bases). This CDR3 region has 15 residues. The germline gives CDR1 SGHNT, CDR2 YYREEE (reference sequence). Trimming took 2 bases from V and 1 from J, leaving 13 bases between them. The CDR3 DNA sequence: TGTGCCAGCAGCTTAAACAGGGTAGGGTCCTACGAGCAGTACTTC. It is translated as CASSLNRVGSYEQYF. Full variable domain (missing parts from reference TRBV5-4 and TRBJ2-7): ETGVTQSPTHLIKTRGQQVTLRCSSQSGHNTVSWYQQALGQGPQFIFQYYREEENGRGNFPPRFSGLQFPNYSSELNVNALELDDSALYLCASSLNRVGSYEQYFGPGTRLTVT.

This clonotype has at least ten counts. This chain uses TRBV28 with TRBJ1-1; D gene ambiguous. This CDR3 is 14 amino acids long. Trimming pared 3 bases from V and 8 bases from J, leaving 16 bases between. Germline assignment: CDR1 MDHEN and CDR2 SYDVKM. The CDR3 reads CASSLDLTGSEAFF. In DNA form, the CDR3 reads TGTGCCAGCAGTTTGGATTTGACGGGATCGGAAGCTTTCTTT. The whole variable domain, filled in from reference TRBV28 and TRBJ1-1, reads DVKVTQSSRYLVKRTGEKVFLECVQDMDHENMFWYRQDPGLGLRLIYFSYDVKMKEKGDIPEGYSVSREKKERFSLILESASTNQTSMYLCASSLDLTGSEAFFGQGTRLTVV.

There are many counts of this clonotype. The chain joins TRBV7-2 to TRBJ1-1; D unclear. Germline V gives CDR1 SGHTA, CDR2 FQGNSA. This CDR3 comprises 17 residues. V was cut by 0 bases and J by 4 bases, with 18 bases left in between. The CDR3 DNA sequence: TGTGCCAGCAGCTTAGCTGCCCAAATCTTAAGAACCACTGAAGCTTTCTTT. Translated, it gives CASSLAAQILRTTEAFF.

In its sample, this clonotype was seen a few times. CDR3 in amino acids: CSARMGTTLYNEQFF. In DNA, the CDR3 is TGCAGTGCTAGAATGGGGACTACCCTCTACAATGAGCAGTTCTTC. The V and J genes are TRBV20-1 and TRBJ2-1; 7 nucleotides align to TRBD2. The CDR3 extends over 15 amino acids. The V gene end was trimmed by 2 bases and the J gene end by 3 bases; junction bases not matched to a gene: 7. Germline V gene sequence: CDR1 DFQATT, CDR2 SNEGSKA (reference sequence).

The table lists this clonotype with many counts. This chain uses TRBV6-2 or TRBV6-3 with TRBJ2-3; 15 bases fit TRBD2. V was clipped by 6 bases and J by 4 bases; unmatched bases: 8. Germline V gene data show CDR1 as MNHEY and CDR2 as SVGEGT. CDR3 size: 17 residues. The CDR3 spells CASSRTSGGVKADTQYF. The CDR3, as DNA: TGTGCCAGCAGCAGGACTAGCGGGGGGGTCAAGGCAGATACGCAGTATTTT.

The rearrangement uses TRBV20-1 and TRBJ2-1; weak D call: TRBD1 (5 bases). V lost 2 bases and J lost 2, with 16 bases in between. CDR1 DFQATT and CDR2 SNEGSKA come from the germline V gene (reference sequence). The CDR3 has 16 residues. This chain's CDR3 is CSARHPTELTYNEQFF. Here the CDR3 DNA reads TGCAGTGCTAGACACCCGACAGAGCTAACCTACAATGAGCAGTTCTTC.

This clonotype showed up many times. The gene calls are TRBV6-1 and TRBJ1-5; 10 positions match TRBD1. J gave up 7 bases and V 5 bases, and 8 bases lay outside the gene matches. Germline V CDR1 and CDR2: MNHNS, SASEGT. This CDR3 comprises 15 residues. This chain's CDR3 is CASSRDRGGEQPQHF. The CDR3 nucleotides read TGTGCCAGCAGTCGGGACAGGGGCGGGGAACAGCCCCAGCATTTT.

The V call is TRBV20-1, the J call TRBJ1-5; D is undetermined. The CDR3 length is 13 residues. V lost 6 bases to trimming and J lost 7 bases, with 16 bases between them. CDR1 and CDR2 from the germline V gene are DFQATT and SNEGSKA (reference sequence). CDR3 protein: CSAGGGHGQPQHF. The CDR3 DNA sequence: TGCAGTGCCGGCGGAGGGCATGGACAGCCCCAGCATTTT.

This clonotype has only a few counts. The rearrangement joins TRBV19 to TRBJ1-5; D may be TRBD1 (5 bases). The V and J ends lost 7 bases and 0 bases respectively, with 13 bases between them. Germline-derived CDR1 and CDR2 are LNHDA and SQIVND (reference sequence). This CDR3 has 15 amino acids. CDR3 DNA sequence: TGTGCCAGTAAAGAGAGGGGAGATAGCAATCAGCCCCAGCATTTT. As protein: CASKERGDSNQPQHF.

To note about this clonotype: A clone one base away is much larger, so this may be a read error. V gene TRBV20-1 combines with J gene TRBJ1-1; D ambiguous. Trimming took 3 bases from V and 1 from J, leaving 6 bases between them. The germline CDR1 and CDR2 sequences are DFQATT and SNEGSKA (reference sequence). The CDR3 runs 12 residues. The CDR3 coding sequence is TGCAGTGCTAGTAACAGGAACACTGAAGCTTTCTTT. Protein product: CSASNRNTEAFF.

This clonotype was seen repeatedly, ten times or more. V gene TRBV5-6 combines with J gene TRBJ1-5; maybe TRBD1 (6 bases). The CDR3 runs 14 residues. From germline, CDR1 is SGHDT and CDR2 YYEEEE. Trimming shortened V by 3 bases and J by 5 bases, and 12 bases separated the two germline ends. The DNA for the CDR3 is TGTGCCAGCAGCTACGGGACATCCGATCAGCCCCAGCATTTT. This translates into CASSYGTSDQPQHF.

Ten or more counts support this clonotype. This chain uses TRBV7-3 with TRBJ1-2, with 10 bases matching TRBD1. Trimming at V came to 4 bases and at J to 6 bases, leaving 5 bases not matched to a gene. Germline CDR1 and CDR2: SGHTA and FQGTGA. There are 14 residues in the CDR3. The CDR3 DNA is TGTGCCAGCAGCTCCGGGACAGGGGAGCATGGCTACACCTTC. Translated, it gives CASSSGTGEHGYTF. Drawing the rest from reference TRBV7-3 and TRBJ1-2, the complete variable domain is GAGVSQTPSNKVTEKGKYVELRCDPISGHTALYWYRQSLGQGPEFLIYFQGTGAADDSGLPNDRFFAVRPEGSVSTLKIQRTERGDSAVYLCASSSGTGEHGYTFGSGTRLTVV.

This clonotype was recorded at least ten times. This CDR3 is CASSLGLQASYEQYF. The CDR3, as DNA: TGTGCCAGCAGTTTAGGGCTCCAGGCCTCCTACGAGCAGTACTTC. This sequence joins TRBV28 and TRBJ2-7; no definite D call. The V gene's germline CDR1 is MDHEN and CDR2 SYDVKM. Trimming took off 2 bases at V and 0 bases at J, with 11 bases between the two ends. CDR3 size: 15 residues.

This clonotype was counted at least ten times. This sequence joins TRBV7-2 and TRBJ1-1; D may be TRBD1 (5 bases). V was cut by 5 bases and J by 7 bases, with 14 bases left in between. This CDR3 has 13 residues. Germline V lookup: CDR1 SGHTA, CDR2 FQGNSA. The CDR3: CASSTLPQGEAFF. For the CDR3, the DNA is TGTGCCAGCAGCACCCTCCCTCAGGGTGAAGCTTTCTTT.

This clonotype was recorded at least ten times. The chain is built from TRBV20-1 and TRBJ2-5, with 7 bases aligning to TRBD2. In germline, CDR1 is DFQATT, CDR2 SNEGSKA (reference sequence). The CDR3 is 17 residues long. With V trimmed by 0 bases and J by 0 bases, 10 bases remained unmatched. The CDR3 nucleotides are TGCAGTGCTAGAGATCAGGAGACTAGCAGACACCAAGAGACCCAGTACTTC. This sequence encodes CSARDQETSRHQETQYF.